Presented here are 2 T cell receptor beta chains from one specimen sequenced in a study of immune evolution from preneoplasia to lung adenocarcinoma. Sequenced by immunoSEQ multiplex PCR; TCRdb stores in-frame clones only, minus some. The profile shows 9,500 or so clones, roughly 74% of them singletons. The material sequenced was FFPE minimally invasive lung adenocarcinoma tissue. The receptor set was obtained from a person in their 70s with lung adenocarcinoma.

This chain uses TRBV6-5 with TRBJ2-7; perhaps TRBD2 as D (7 bases). Germline V CDR1 and CDR2: MNHEY, SVGAGI. The CDR3 runs to 16 residues. V gave up 1 base and J gave up 5 bases, with 18 bases separating them. The DNA for the CDR3 is TGTGCCAGCAGTTACTACCAGAGGGGGGGTCGGGACGAGCAGTACTTC. Translated: CASSYYQRGGRDEQYF.

This clone was observed a handful of times. The V gene is TRBV18, the J gene TRBJ2-1; 7 bases agree with TRBD1. This CDR3 comprises 17 residues. Germline lookup yields CDR1 KGHSH and CDR2 LQKENI. V lost 2 bases to trimming and J lost 7 bases; unmatched junction nucleotides: 14. The CDR3 loop reads CASSPWTGPLTKNEQFF. DNA for the CDR3: TGTGCCAGCTCACCATGGACAGGTCCCCTTACGAAGAATGAGCAGTTCTTC.